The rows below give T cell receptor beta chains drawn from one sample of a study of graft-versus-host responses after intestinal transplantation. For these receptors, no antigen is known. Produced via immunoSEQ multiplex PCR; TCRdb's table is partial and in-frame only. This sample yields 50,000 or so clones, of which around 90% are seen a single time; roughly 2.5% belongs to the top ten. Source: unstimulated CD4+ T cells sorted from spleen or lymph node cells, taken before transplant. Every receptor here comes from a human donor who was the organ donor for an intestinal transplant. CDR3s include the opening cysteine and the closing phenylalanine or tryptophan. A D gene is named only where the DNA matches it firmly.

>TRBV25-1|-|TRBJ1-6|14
CASSEYTYNSPLHF
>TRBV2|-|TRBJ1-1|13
CASSGGRNTEAFF
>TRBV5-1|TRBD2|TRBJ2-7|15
CASSWTSGSFHEQYF
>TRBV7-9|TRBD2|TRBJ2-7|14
CASSLLAGGYEQYF
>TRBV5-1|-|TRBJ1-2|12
CASSLDNYGYTF
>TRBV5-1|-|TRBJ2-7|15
CASSYDTGTSYEQYF
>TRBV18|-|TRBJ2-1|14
CASSQLLLRDEQFF
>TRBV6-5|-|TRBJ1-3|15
CASSYDGGAGNTIYF
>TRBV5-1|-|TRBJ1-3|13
CASSDGSGNTIYF
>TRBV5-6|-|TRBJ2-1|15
CASSRQGGGYNEQFF
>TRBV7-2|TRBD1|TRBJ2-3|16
CASSISTGAGTDTQYF
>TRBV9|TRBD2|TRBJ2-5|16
CASSVNPTSGSETQYF
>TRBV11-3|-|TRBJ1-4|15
CASSLEEGGVKILFF
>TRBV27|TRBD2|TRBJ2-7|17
CASSAWGGSKGKYEQYF
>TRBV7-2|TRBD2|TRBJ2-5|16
CASRKPGLAGAETQYF
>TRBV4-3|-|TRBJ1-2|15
CASSQEGPSANGYTF
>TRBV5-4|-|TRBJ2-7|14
CASSGGGLNDEQYF
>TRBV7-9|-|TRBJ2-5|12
CASSPLQGRQYF
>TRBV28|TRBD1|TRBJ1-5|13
CACSGTGNQPQHF
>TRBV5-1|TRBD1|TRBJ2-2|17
CASSAQPDRGRVGELFF
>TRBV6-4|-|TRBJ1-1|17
CAGSDTHIRGRVSEAFF
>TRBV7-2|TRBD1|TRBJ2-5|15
CASSLGGTAKETQYF
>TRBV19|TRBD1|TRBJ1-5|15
CASRSLTGVSQPQHF
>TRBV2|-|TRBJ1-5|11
CASSRSGAQHF